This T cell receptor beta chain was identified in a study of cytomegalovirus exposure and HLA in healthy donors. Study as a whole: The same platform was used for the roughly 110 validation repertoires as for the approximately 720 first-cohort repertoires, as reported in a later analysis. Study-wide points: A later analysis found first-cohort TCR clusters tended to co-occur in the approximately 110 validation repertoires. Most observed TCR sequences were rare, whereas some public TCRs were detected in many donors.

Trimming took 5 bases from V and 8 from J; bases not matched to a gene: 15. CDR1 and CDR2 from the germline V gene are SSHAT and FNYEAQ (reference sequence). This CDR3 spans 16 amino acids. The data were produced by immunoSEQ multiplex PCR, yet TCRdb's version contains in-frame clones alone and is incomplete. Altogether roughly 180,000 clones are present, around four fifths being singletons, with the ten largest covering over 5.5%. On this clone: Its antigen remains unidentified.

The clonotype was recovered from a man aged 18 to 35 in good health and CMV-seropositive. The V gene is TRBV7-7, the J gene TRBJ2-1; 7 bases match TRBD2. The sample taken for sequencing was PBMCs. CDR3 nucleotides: TGTGCCAGCAGCCCCCCGGGGGTAGCGGGTATCGATGAGCAGTTCTTC. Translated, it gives CASSPPGVAGIDEQFF.